The entry below gives a single T cell receptor beta chain sequence along with its context. Its target is not known. Healthy bone marrow donors supplied every sample. It was with 60 Vbeta and 13 Jbeta primers that the PCR ran. Assay: immunoSEQ multiplex PCR; the TCRdb copy retains only in-frame clones and omits some. The sample shows roughly 58,000 clones, and approximately 10% sits with its ten largest clones. Per germline, CDR1 LNHNV and CDR2 YYDKDF (reference sequence). V dropped 3 bases and J dropped 2 bases, with 9 bases sitting between them. This CDR3 is built from 14 residues. The record originates from a study of cytomegalovirus exposure and HLA in healthy donors. Study-wide context: Within an early data release were 65 million to 90 million unique TCRs drawn from HLA-typed donors. Study observations and caveats: According to an earlier analysis, most TCR beta V segments yielded productive rearrangements about 90% or about 30% of the time.

V is TRBV15 and J is TRBJ2-3, with D possibly matching TRBD1 (6 bases). The sequencing input was PBMCs. The receptor was isolated from a woman in her 50s in good health and CMV-seropositive. The CDR3 protein is CATSRDRVTDTQYF. The CDR3 DNA sequence: TGTGCCACCAGCAGGGACAGAGTCACAGATACGCAGTATTTT.